The sample holds a few counts of the clone carrying this TCR beta chain. Antigen unknown. This entry is derived from a study of T cells after yellow fever vaccination. General observations from the study: Although most clonotypes did not, a small share appeared in both CD4 and CD8 compartments. Post-booster samples contained most primary-vaccination clones (about 96% CD4, around 90% CD8).

TCRdb ran MiXCR on the 5' RACE reads and lists one entry per CDR3 protein. The table includes 500,000 to 550,000 distinct CDR3 sequences, 20% to 25% detected once. This CDR3 comprises 16 residues. Germline loops: CDR1 SGDLS, CDR2 YYNGEE. Trimming took 0 bases from V and 3 from J; bases not matched to a gene: 3. Material: PBMCs, obtained 20 to 25 days after the first yellow fever vaccination. This clonotype originated in a man between 18 and 35 years old who received the YFV17D yellow fever vaccine. This rearrangement joins TRBV9 to TRBJ2-1, with 10 bases fitting TRBD2. CDR3 protein: CASSVVSGGSYNEQFF. DNA of the CDR3: TGTGCCAGCAGCGTAGTTAGCGGGGGGAGCTACAATGAGCAGTTCTTC.